Listed below are T cell receptor beta chains from one sample, sequenced in a study of OX40 agonist ivuxolimab in advanced cancers. Only in-frame clones appear in the TCRdb table, and some are missing; sequencing was by immunoSEQ multiplex PCR. The sample has about 73,000 clones; about 80% are singletons. The source material was CD4+ or CD8+ T cells sorted from blood, sampled in a trial of the OX40 agonist ivuxolimab. These receptors all stem from an adult with an advanced solid tumor such as melanoma, head and neck, liver or kidney cancer. The CDR3 runs from the conserved cysteine through the conserved F or W. Fields, in order: CDR3 DNA, CDR3 protein, V gene, clone size, J gene, D gene. A D gene is named only where the DNA matches it firmly. Only some rows state a clone size, as once, few, many or a class for expanded clones.

cdr3_nt: TGTGCCAGCTCAGAAAGCAGGGATCAGCCCCAGCATTTT
cdr3_aa: CASSESRDQPQHF
v_call: TRBV18
clone_size: NA
j_call: TRBJ1-5
d_call: NA

cdr3_nt: TGTGCCAGTAGTATCAGAACGAGAGGGAGCAACACCGGGGAGCTGTTTTTT
cdr3_aa: CASSIRTRGSNTGELFF
v_call: TRBV19
clone_size: NA
j_call: TRBJ2-2
d_call: NA

cdr3_nt: TGTGCCAGTAGTCTCTCCGTGAGGGGTCAGGATGAAAAACTGTTTTTT
cdr3_aa: CASSLSVRGQDEKLFF
v_call: TRBV19
clone_size: NA
j_call: TRBJ1-4
d_call: NA

cdr3_nt: TGTGCCAGCAGAACCGGGACAGGTACCTACGAGCAGTACTTC
cdr3_aa: CASRTGTGTYEQYF
v_call: TRBV28
clone_size: once
j_call: TRBJ2-7
d_call: TRBD1

cdr3_nt: TGTGCCCATGACCTCATGAACACTGAAGCTTTCTTT
cdr3_aa: CAHDLMNTEAFF
v_call: TRBV30
clone_size: few
j_call: TRBJ1-1
d_call: NA

cdr3_nt: TGTGCCACCAGCAGAGGGATCTGGGACAACTCCTACGAGCAGTACTTC
cdr3_aa: CATSRGIWDNSYEQYF
v_call: TRBV15
clone_size: NA
j_call: TRBJ2-7
d_call: NA

cdr3_nt: TGTGCCAGCAGGGGTATCAATGAGCAGTTCTTC
cdr3_aa: CASRGINEQFF
v_call: TRBV27
clone_size: NA
j_call: TRBJ2-1
d_call: NA

cdr3_nt: TGTGCCAGCAGTTACGTGGGGATGGGCGACAATGAGCAGTTCTTC
cdr3_aa: CASSYVGMGDNEQFF
v_call: TRBV6-5
clone_size: NA
j_call: TRBJ2-1
d_call: NA

cdr3_nt: TGTGCCAGCTCTCCTCCGGTCACGAACACTGAAGCTTTCTTT
cdr3_aa: CASSPPVTNTEAFF
v_call: TRBV6-6
clone_size: few
j_call: TRBJ1-1
d_call: NA

cdr3_nt: TGTGCCAGCAGTTCGGGACGGACCCCCTACGAGCAGTACTTC
cdr3_aa: CASSSGRTPYEQYF
v_call: TRBV6-5
clone_size: NA
j_call: TRBJ2-7
d_call: NA

cdr3_nt: TGTGCCAGCTGGCAGGGACACACTGAAGCTTTCTTT
cdr3_aa: CASWQGHTEAFF
v_call: TRBV5-4
clone_size: NA
j_call: TRBJ1-1
d_call: NA

cdr3_nt: TGTGCCAGTAGTCCTCGTGGGTGGGGTCCTTCCAAGGGGGAGCAGTACTTC
cdr3_aa: CASSPRGWGPSKGEQYF
v_call: TRBV19
clone_size: NA
j_call: TRBJ2-7
d_call: NA

cdr3_nt: TGTGCCAGCAGCTTACAACCAGCGGGACCCTACAATGAGCAGTTCTTC
cdr3_aa: CASSLQPAGPYNEQFF
v_call: TRBV7-2
clone_size: NA
j_call: TRBJ2-1
d_call: TRBD2

cdr3_nt: TGTGCCAGCAGCTTGAAGGAGGGACAGTCCTACGAGCAGTACTTC
cdr3_aa: CASSLKEGQSYEQYF
v_call: TRBV5-4
clone_size: NA
j_call: TRBJ2-7
d_call: NA

cdr3_nt: TGTGCCAGTAGTAGGGATGACAGGACGGGCGAGCAGTACTTC
cdr3_aa: CASSRDDRTGEQYF
v_call: TRBV19
clone_size: NA
j_call: TRBJ2-7
d_call: NA

cdr3_nt: TGTGCCAGCAGGCGACTAGCGGGAGGTGGCGATGAGCAGTTCTTC
cdr3_aa: CASRRLAGGGDEQFF
v_call: TRBV7-9
clone_size: NA
j_call: TRBJ2-1
d_call: TRBD2

cdr3_nt: TGTGCCAGCAGGTCCCAAGGTAGGAACGAGCAGTACTTC
cdr3_aa: CASRSQGRNEQYF
v_call: TRBV28
clone_size: NA
j_call: TRBJ2-7
d_call: NA

cdr3_nt: TGTGCCATCAGTGCGACTCCGGGACAGAGTAATTCACCCCTCCACTTT
cdr3_aa: CAISATPGQSNSPLHF
v_call: TRBV10-3
clone_size: once
j_call: TRBJ1-6
d_call: TRBD1

cdr3_nt: TGTGCCAGCAGTGTGGGTTTCGGCTACACCTTC
cdr3_aa: CASSVGFGYTF
v_call: TRBV6-1
clone_size: NA
j_call: TRBJ1-2
d_call: NA

cdr3_nt: TGTGCAAGTCGCTTAGCCCCTGAAATGAACACTGAAGCTTTCTTT
cdr3_aa: CASRLAPEMNTEAFF
v_call: TRBV12-2
clone_size: NA
j_call: TRBJ1-1
d_call: NA

cdr3_nt: TGTGCCAGCAGTGAAGCGGTGGGCCTACCCAGGGAGCAGTACTTC
cdr3_aa: CASSEAVGLPREQYF
v_call: TRBV6-1
clone_size: NA
j_call: TRBJ2-7
d_call: NA

cdr3_nt: TGTGCCAGCAAAAGAGGTGGGGACGCCCCGCAGTATTTT
cdr3_aa: CASKRGGDAPQYF
v_call: TRBV18
clone_size: NA
j_call: TRBJ2-3
d_call: NA

cdr3_nt: TGTGCCAGCAGCCCGGGGACAGGGGTCAGAGAGACCCAGTACTTC
cdr3_aa: CASSPGTGVRETQYF
v_call: TRBV7-2
clone_size: once
j_call: TRBJ2-5
d_call: TRBD1

cdr3_nt: TGCGCCAGCAGCTTGGGCTACGAGCAGTACTTC
cdr3_aa: CASSLGYEQYF
v_call: TRBV5-1
clone_size: few
j_call: TRBJ2-7
d_call: NA

cdr3_nt: TGTGCCAGCAGCTTAGGGGCTAGCGGGAGCCAAGAGACCCAGTACTTC
cdr3_aa: CASSLGASGSQETQYF
v_call: TRBV11-1
clone_size: NA
j_call: TRBJ2-5
d_call: TRBD2

cdr3_nt: TGTGCCAGCAGCGTAGGTGGCCCCTTGGACGGAAACACCATATATTTT
cdr3_aa: CASSVGGPLDGNTIYF
v_call: TRBV9
clone_size: once
j_call: TRBJ1-3
d_call: NA

cdr3_nt: TGTGCCAGTAGTGGGGTGAACAGGGGATACGGAAACACCATATATTTT
cdr3_aa: CASSGVNRGYGNTIYF
v_call: TRBV19
clone_size: NA
j_call: TRBJ1-3
d_call: TRBD1

cdr3_nt: TGTGCCAGCTCGACCGGGACAGGGGGCACCGGGGAGCTGTTTTTT
cdr3_aa: CASSTGTGGTGELFF
v_call: TRBV18
clone_size: NA
j_call: TRBJ2-2
d_call: TRBD1

cdr3_nt: TGTGCTAGCAGCTCGAACACAGTCACCGGGGAGCTGTTTTTT
cdr3_aa: CASSSNTVTGELFF
v_call: TRBV7-7
clone_size: few
j_call: TRBJ2-2
d_call: NA

cdr3_nt: TGTGCCAGCAACCTCCGGGACACGAAAAACTCTAACTATGGCTACACCTTC
cdr3_aa: CASNLRDTKNSNYGYTF
v_call: TRBV2
clone_size: NA
j_call: TRBJ1-2
d_call: NA

cdr3_nt: TGTGCCTGGAGGAGCCAGGGGTCAGAGACCCAGTACTTC
cdr3_aa: CAWRSQGSETQYF
v_call: TRBV30
clone_size: NA
j_call: TRBJ2-5
d_call: NA

cdr3_nt: TGTGCCAGCAGCCCGTTTAGCGGGAAGAGCTACAATGAGCAGTTCTTC
cdr3_aa: CASSPFSGKSYNEQFF
v_call: TRBV11-3
clone_size: once
j_call: TRBJ2-1
d_call: TRBD2

cdr3_nt: TGTGCCAGCAGTTTACCGGGACTCCCGTCCGGGACTAGCGGGAGGGGAACCCTTCCGAGGGAGCAGTACTTC
cdr3_aa: CASSLPGLPSGTSGRGTLPREQYF
v_call: TRBV28
clone_size: NA
j_call: TRBJ2-7
d_call: TRBD2

cdr3_nt: TGTGCCAGCAGCTTGAAACTAGCGGGAGAGACCCAGTACTTC
cdr3_aa: CASSLKLAGETQYF
v_call: TRBV5-4
clone_size: NA
j_call: TRBJ2-5
d_call: TRBD2

cdr3_nt: TGTGCCAGCAGCCGGGACAGGGTCAGTTCACCCCTCCACTTT
cdr3_aa: CASSRDRVSSPLHF
v_call: TRBV14
clone_size: few
j_call: TRBJ1-6
d_call: TRBD1

cdr3_nt: TGTGCCAGCAGTTTAAGAAATGAGCAGTTCTTC
cdr3_aa: CASSLRNEQFF
v_call: TRBV27
clone_size: NA
j_call: TRBJ2-1
d_call: NA

cdr3_nt: TGTGCCAGCAGCGCATCCACAGATACGCAGTATTTT
cdr3_aa: CASSASTDTQYF
v_call: TRBV5-4
clone_size: once
j_call: TRBJ2-3
d_call: NA

cdr3_nt: TGTGCCAGCAGCAAGTACCGGAGGACTAGCGACACCGGGGAGCTGTTTTTT
cdr3_aa: CASSKYRRTSDTGELFF
v_call: TRBV7-6
clone_size: NA
j_call: TRBJ2-2
d_call: TRBD2

cdr3_nt: TGTGCCAGCAGTTACTCGGAGGGTAGCGGCCAAGAGACCCAGTACTTC
cdr3_aa: CASSYSEGSGQETQYF
v_call: TRBV6-6
clone_size: few
j_call: TRBJ2-5
d_call: NA

cdr3_nt: TGCGCCAGCAGCTCGGGAATCACGCAAAAGAATGAGCAGTTCTTC
cdr3_aa: CASSSGITQKNEQFF
v_call: TRBV5-1
clone_size: NA
j_call: TRBJ2-1
d_call: NA

cdr3_nt: TGTGCCAGTAGTCCCAGGACTAGCGGGACCTACGAGCAGTACTTC
cdr3_aa: CASSPRTSGTYEQYF
v_call: TRBV19
clone_size: NA
j_call: TRBJ2-7
d_call: TRBD2

cdr3_nt: TGTGCCAGCAGTTTATCGAAGGCAGGTCGAAAGTACGAGCAGTACTTC
cdr3_aa: CASSLSKAGRKYEQYF
v_call: TRBV27
clone_size: NA
j_call: TRBJ2-7
d_call: NA

cdr3_nt: TGTGCCAGCAGCCCTGACGGACAGGGGTGGGATACGCAGTATTTT
cdr3_aa: CASSPDGQGWDTQYF
v_call: TRBV7-9
clone_size: NA
j_call: TRBJ2-3
d_call: TRBD1

cdr3_nt: TGTGCCAGCAGCTTAGGAGGAGGGCCGAGTGAGCAGTACTTC
cdr3_aa: CASSLGGGPSEQYF
v_call: TRBV7-8
clone_size: NA
j_call: TRBJ2-7
d_call: NA

cdr3_nt: TGCGCCAGCAGCTTCAAGGCAGGGGAAACCGGGGAGCTGTTTTTT
cdr3_aa: CASSFKAGETGELFF
v_call: TRBV5-1
clone_size: NA
j_call: TRBJ2-2
d_call: NA

cdr3_nt: TGTGCCAGGACCCCTACAGGGAACACTGAAGCTTTCTTT
cdr3_aa: CARTPTGNTEAFF
v_call: TRBV21-1
clone_size: NA
j_call: TRBJ1-1
d_call: NA

cdr3_nt: TGTGCCAGCAACCTCGGGGGGAATCAGCCCCAGCATTTT
cdr3_aa: CASNLGGNQPQHF
v_call: TRBV5-5
clone_size: once
j_call: TRBJ1-5
d_call: NA

cdr3_nt: TGTGCCAGCAGCGTCAATCAGGGTTGGGAGGGGCAGTACTTC
cdr3_aa: CASSVNQGWEGQYF
v_call: TRBV9
clone_size: few
j_call: TRBJ2-7
d_call: TRBD2

cdr3_nt: TGTGCCAGCAGCTTGCCGATGGACAGGGGAGGGTATAGCAATCAGCCCCAGCATTTT
cdr3_aa: CASSLPMDRGGYSNQPQHF
v_call: TRBV27
clone_size: NA
j_call: TRBJ1-5
d_call: TRBD1

cdr3_nt: TGTGCCAGCCTCAGGGAAGAGGGTGAAGCTTTCTTT
cdr3_aa: CASLREEGEAFF
v_call: TRBV6-6
clone_size: NA
j_call: TRBJ1-1
d_call: NA

cdr3_nt: TGTGCCAGCTCACCTGGTCAGGGCCCCGCATCGGAGACCCAGTACTTC
cdr3_aa: CASSPGQGPASETQYF
v_call: TRBV18
clone_size: NA
j_call: TRBJ2-5
d_call: NA

cdr3_nt: TGTGCCTGGAGACGTGGAAATAATTACTACACCTTC
cdr3_aa: CAWRRGNNYYTF
v_call: TRBV30
clone_size: NA
j_call: TRBJ1-2
d_call: NA

cdr3_nt: TGTGCCAGCAGCTTTGACAGGGGGGAAGCTTTCTTT
cdr3_aa: CASSFDRGEAFF
v_call: TRBV5-6
clone_size: once
j_call: TRBJ1-1
d_call: TRBD1

cdr3_nt: TGTGCCAGTAGTACCATCGGCTACCCGGGTATCTACGAGCAGTACTTC
cdr3_aa: CASSTIGYPGIYEQYF
v_call: TRBV19
clone_size: NA
j_call: TRBJ2-7
d_call: NA

cdr3_nt: TGTGCCAGCAGCACAGGGCGTTCAAGCTCCTACGAGCAGTACTTC
cdr3_aa: CASSTGRSSSYEQYF
v_call: TRBV14
clone_size: NA
j_call: TRBJ2-7
d_call: NA

cdr3_nt: TGTGCCAGCAGTTCGGGGGGCGGGGGTGTTGAAGCTTTCTTT
cdr3_aa: CASSSGGGGVEAFF
v_call: TRBV27
clone_size: NA
j_call: TRBJ1-1
d_call: NA

cdr3_nt: TGTGCCACCGAGGGAGGGGGGACTGAAGCTTTCTTT
cdr3_aa: CATEGGGTEAFF
v_call: TRBV10-3
clone_size: NA
j_call: TRBJ1-1
d_call: NA

cdr3_nt: TGCGCCAGCAGTCAAGTCCGGGACAGCGAATATAGCAATCAGCCCCAGCATTTT
cdr3_aa: CASSQVRDSEYSNQPQHF
v_call: TRBV23-1
clone_size: NA
j_call: TRBJ1-5
d_call: TRBD1

cdr3_nt: TGTGCCAGCAGCTCCTCTCTATCCCAGGGGGCTGGAGCGAACACCGGGGAGCTGTTTTTT
cdr3_aa: CASSSSLSQGAGANTGELFF
v_call: TRBV13
clone_size: NA
j_call: TRBJ2-2
d_call: TRBD1

cdr3_nt: TGCGCCAGCAGCGTGGAGGGGTTAGCGGTAACCCCTGAAGCTTTCTTT
cdr3_aa: CASSVEGLAVTPEAFF
v_call: TRBV5-1
clone_size: few
j_call: TRBJ1-1
d_call: NA